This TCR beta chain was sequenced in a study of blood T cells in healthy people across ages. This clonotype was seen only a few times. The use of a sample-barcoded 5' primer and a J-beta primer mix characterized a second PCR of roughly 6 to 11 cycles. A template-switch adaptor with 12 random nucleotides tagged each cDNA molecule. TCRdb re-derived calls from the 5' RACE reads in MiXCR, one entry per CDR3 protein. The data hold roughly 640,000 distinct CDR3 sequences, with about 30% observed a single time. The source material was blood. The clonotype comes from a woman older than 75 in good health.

The CDR3 is CASSRGENHRATNEKLFF. DNA for the CDR3: TGCGCCAGCAGCCGAGGGGAAAACCATAGAGCAACTAATGAAAAACTGTTTTTT. J is TRBJ1-4 and V is TRBV4-3, with D tentatively TRBD1 (5 bases). The CDR3 extends over 18 amino acids. The V end was cut by 4 bases, the J end by 0 bases, with 18 bases between. Germline CDR1 LGHNA, CDR2 YSLEER.